This T cell receptor (beta chain) stems from a study of T cells after posttransplantation cyclophosphamide. General study results and limits: Blood and skin or GI T cell repertoires showed limited TRB overlap. TRB clonality was highly associated with recipient CMV seropositivity and reactivation.

This clone showed up many times. Its target is not known. Unmatched junction bases numbered 5, after V lost 6 bases and J lost 2 bases. This CDR3 has 15 residues. Profiling relied on immunoSEQ multiplex PCR, and the TCRdb table lists in-frame clones only, not all of them. The sample was found to contain 12,000 or so clones, and every one recurs. The J gene is TRBJ2-5, the V gene TRBV12-3 or TRBV12-4; 11 bases match TRBD1. This receptor was identified in a woman between 35 and 50 years old in good health, CMV-negative, and a related stem cell transplant donor. Sequencing was carried out using PBMCs. As DNA, the CDR3 is TGTGCCAGCAGGGACAGGGGGCCAGGGCAAGAGACCCAGTACTTC. As protein: CASRDRGPGQETQYF.